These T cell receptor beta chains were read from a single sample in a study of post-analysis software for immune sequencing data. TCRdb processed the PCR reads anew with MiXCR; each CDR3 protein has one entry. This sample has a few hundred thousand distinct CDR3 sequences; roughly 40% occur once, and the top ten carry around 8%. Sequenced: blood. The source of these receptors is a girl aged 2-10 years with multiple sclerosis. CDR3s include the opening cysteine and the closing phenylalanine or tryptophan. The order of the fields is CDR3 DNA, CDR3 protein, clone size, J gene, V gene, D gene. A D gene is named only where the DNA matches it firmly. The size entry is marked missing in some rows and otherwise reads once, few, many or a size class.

TGCGCCAGCAGCTTGGACAGGGGGCCTAACAATTCACCCCTCCACTTT CASSLDRGPNNSPLHF - TRBJ1-6 TRBV5-1 TRBD1
TGTGCCATCAGTGTAGGCCAGGGGATTAATCAGCCCCAGCATTTT CAISVGQGINQPQHF few TRBJ1-5 TRBV10-3 -
TGCAGCGTTCTGACAGGGCTGGGGACAGATACGCAGTATTTT CSVLTGLGTDTQYF - TRBJ2-3 TRBV29-1 TRBD1
TGTGCCAGCAGTTTCGGCTGGGGGTTCCAAGAGACCCAGTACTTC CASSFGWGFQETQYF few TRBJ2-5 TRBV28 -
TGCGCCAGCAGGGGCGGGCCCTACAATGAGCAGTTCTTC CASRGGPYNEQFF few TRBJ2-1 TRBV5-1 -
TGTGCCAGCAGCATCAAACCCTACGAGCAGTACTTC CASSIKPYEQYF - TRBJ2-7 TRBV7-2 -
TGTGCCAGCAGATCCGGGACAGGGCATAATGAAAAACTGTTTTTT CASRSGTGHNEKLFF - TRBJ1-4 TRBV6-5 TRBD1
TGTGCCAGCAGTCCATTGGGGCAGGGGAGATACGAGCAGTACTTC CASSPLGQGRYEQYF - TRBJ2-7 TRBV28 -
TGTGCCAGCAGCCAAGGGACAGGGGCTCGTGAAAAACTGTTTTTT CASSQGTGAREKLFF - TRBJ1-4 TRBV3-1 TRBD1
TGCAGCGTCGAAATCCCCGGGACTGCGTACAATGAGCAGTTCTTC CSVEIPGTAYNEQFF few TRBJ2-1 TRBV29-1 -
TGCGCCAGCAGCTTGGGGTGGACAGGGGTGGATGAGCAGTTCTTC CASSLGWTGVDEQFF - TRBJ2-1 TRBV5-1 TRBD1
TGCGCCAGCAAGGGGGTAGACCCCATCGCCTTATACAATGAGCAGTACTTC CASKGVDPIALYNEQYF - TRBJ2-7 TRBV5-1 -
TGTGCCAGCAGCTTCAGGGGGCACTATGGCTACACCTTC CASSFRGHYGYTF - TRBJ1-2 TRBV27 TRBD1
TGTGCCAGCAGCTTACGGCCTAGCGGGAGGAAGGGGGAGACCCAGTACTTC CASSLRPSGRKGETQYF - TRBJ2-5 TRBV7-2 TRBD2
TGCAGCGTTGAAGAGCGGCAGGGTCGGTACGAGCAGTACTTC CSVEERQGRYEQYF few TRBJ2-7 TRBV29-1 -
TGCAGTGCTCGGCAGAACTCTGGGGCCAACGTCCTGACTTTC CSARQNSGANVLTF - TRBJ2-6 TRBV20-1 -
TGTGCCAGCAAAAAGACCCCGGGGGGGCAGCAGTACTTC CASKKTPGGQQYF few TRBJ2-4 TRBV6-5 TRBD2
TGTGCCAGCAGCTTAGCTAATCAGCCCCAGCATTTT CASSLANQPQHF - TRBJ1-5 TRBV7-2 -
TGTGCCAGCAGTCGCGCCGGGACTAGCGGGAGAGATACGCAGTATTTT CASSRAGTSGRDTQYF few TRBJ2-3 TRBV6-5 TRBD2
TGTGCCAGCAGTGAACTAGGGACAGCATACAATGAGCAGTTCTTC CASSELGTAYNEQFF - TRBJ2-1 TRBV2 TRBD1
TGCAGTGCTAGAGACCCCAATATAGACAGAAGCAATCAGCCCCAGCATTTT CSARDPNIDRSNQPQHF - TRBJ1-5 TRBV20-1 -
TGTGCCAGCAGTTTTCGAGGACGGATCAATGAGCAGTTCTTC CASSFRGRINEQFF - TRBJ2-1 TRBV28 -
TGTGCCAGCAGTTCCGTCCGGGACAGGGGTAGCTACGAGCAGTACTTC CASSSVRDRGSYEQYF - TRBJ2-7 TRBV6-7 TRBD1
TGCAGCGTTTTAAAGGGCTACGAGCAGTACTTC CSVLKGYEQYF - TRBJ2-7 TRBV29-1 -
TGCGCCAGCAGCCAAGGGGTTTCCTACAATGAGCAGTTCTTC CASSQGVSYNEQFF - TRBJ2-1 TRBV4-1 -
TGTGCCAGTAGTATAGTTGGGTGGTCCTCCTACAATGAGCAGTTCTTC CASSIVGWSSYNEQFF - TRBJ2-1 TRBV19 -
TGTGCCAGCAGTGAATCTGTGGTAGGTTACGGGGGACCCTATGGCTACACCTTC CASSESVVGYGGPYGYTF - TRBJ1-2 TRBV6-1 -
TGCGCCAGCAGCTTAGTCGTGGACAGGGAGAAAGATACGCAGTATTTT CASSLVVDREKDTQYF few TRBJ2-3 TRBV5-1 TRBD1
TGTGCCAGCAGCTTAGTCGGTAGCGGGGGGGCAAGGGAGCAGTTCTTC CASSLVGSGGAREQFF - TRBJ2-1 TRBV11-2 TRBD2
TGTACCAGCACCCATTGGGAGGACAGGGCCTACAATGAGCAGTTCTTC CTSTHWEDRAYNEQFF - TRBJ2-1 TRBV28 TRBD1
TGCAGTGCTATAATACATGAGCAGTTCTTC CSAIIHEQFF - TRBJ2-1 TRBV20-1 -
TGTGCCAGCAGCCCGGGACCAGCTAGGCCCGGGCGAGAGACCCAGTACTTC CASSPGPARPGRETQYF - TRBJ2-5 TRBV4-2 -
TGTGCCAGCAGTTACTCGCTTGGACCAGGGGGAAAAGGCTACAATGAGCAGTTCTTC CASSYSLGPGGKGYNEQFF few TRBJ2-1 TRBV6-5 TRBD1
TGTGCCAGCAGCGTAGTCGACAGCCTTAGCTCAGATACGCAGTATTTT CASSVVDSLSSDTQYF - TRBJ2-3 TRBV9 -
TGCAGCGTTGAGGGAGGACTAGCGGGCTCCTACGAGCAGTACTTC CSVEGGLAGSYEQYF few TRBJ2-7 TRBV29-1 TRBD2
TGCAGTGCTAGAGAGGATCAAGGCTACTACTCTGGGGCCAACGTCCTGACTTTC CSAREDQGYYSGANVLTF few TRBJ2-6 TRBV20-1 -
TGCGCCAGCAGCTGGACAGTCATGGCCTACAATGAGCAGTTCTTC CASSWTVMAYNEQFF - TRBJ2-1 TRBV5-1 -
TGTGCCAGCAGCGTACTAGCAGGGGCTGGCTACACCTTC CASSVLAGAGYTF - TRBJ1-2 TRBV9 -
TGCAGCGTTGAGGGCAGTAGCACAGATACGCAGTATTTT CSVEGSSTDTQYF many TRBJ2-3 TRBV29-1 -